Sequencing of this T cell receptor (beta chain) was carried out in a study of radiotherapy plus CTLA-4 blockade in lung cancer (dated by TCRdb to 2016 to 2018). General notes on the study: Among the enrolled patients, roughly 19% had an objective response, and approximately 33% reached disease control. Study-level results and caveats: After treatment with radiotherapy and ipilimumab, TCR clones that came from tumors expanded in the peripheral blood. Early dynamic changes in blood T cell clones, together with increased serum interferon-beta after radiation, were reported as the strongest predictors of response.

In this study, focal radiation therapy paired with CTLA-4 blockade (ipilimumab) was tested in patients who had chemo-refractory metastatic non-small-cell lung cancer. This clone is a singleton in its sample. The clone's antigen remains unknown. The sample holds no much larger clone one base away, and base qualities are not on file. Preparation of the library involved the immunoSEQ multiplex PCR assay. Here the immuneACCESS table is served through TCRdb, limited to in-frame sequences with V and J called. Missing clones are a known gap in these copies; in checked studies unresolved V genes cover under half, and the rest lacks a known reason. The sample profile shows about 110,000 clones; 85% to 90% of them were found once. The ten largest clonotypes hold about 2.2% of the sample. The germline V gene provides CDR1 SGDLS and CDR2 YYNGEE. From the cysteine up to the phenylalanine, the CDR3 has a length of 14 residues. Of the read, only the CDR3 DNA is kept; its 42 bases are in frame from base 1. V drops 1 base and J drops 0 bases, leaving 7 bases in between.

This chain is built from TRBV9 and TRBJ1-2; no D segment can be confidently identified. The TCR was taken from a human donor with non-small cell lung cancer that progressed on radiotherapy plus ipilimumab. Some clones in this sample may be carry-over from other donors' samples. The source material was peripheral blood, sampled from a patient treated with radiotherapy plus ipilimumab. The CDR3 region has the sequence CASSVTSANYGYTF. Read as DNA, the sequence is TGTGCCAGCAGCGTAACATCAGCTAACTATGGCTACACCTTC.